The T cell receptor beta chain described here comes from a study of blood T cell repertoires in COVID-19 (dated by TCRdb to about 2020). Concerning the study at large: Samples from collaborators originated in the United States, Italy and Spain and spanned both the acute and convalescent phases of COVID-19. The prospective study material was composed of cDNA or gDNA derived from T cells, B-cell-depleted T cells, or PBMCs. Subjects who had been exposed to COVID-19, were actively infected with it, or had recovered from it provided the deeply sampled blood TCRbeta repertoires that made up the dataset. The repertoires were released in a freely available public database intended as a resource for research on the immune response to SARS-CoV-2. The samples were drawn from two sources: the first 160 participants of the ongoing ImmuneRACE study, and fewer than 1,500 subjects contributed by 6 global collaborators. The sample metadata nearly always contained a de-identified subject ID, COVID-19 status, age in years and sex. Where available, HLA class I and class II types were taken from metadata supplied by the sample provider and were not determined by assay-based typing.

From the cysteine up to the phenylalanine, the CDR3 has a length of 17 residues. Here the CDR3 DNA is all that survives: 51 bases in frame from base 1. The germline V gene sets CDR1 to KGHSH and CDR2 to LQKENI. Whole blood was collected in K2EDTA tubes by collaborating institutions according to the institutions' own protocols. For TCRbeta analysis, collaborators shipped samples in one of three forms: frozen whole blood, isolated PBMCs, or DNA extracted from either of those sample types. TCRbeta CDR3 regions were amplified from genomic DNA using the immunoSEQ Assay, a bias-controlled multiplex PCR. As for the original processing: Within the assay, amplification of reference gene primers was used to estimate how many nucleated cells each sample contained. To quantify the absolute abundance of each unique TCRbeta CDR3 rearrangement, sequence reads were collapsed and filtered. For each sample, productive Simpson clonality was calculated as the square root of Simpson's diversity index across productive rearrangements. As stored in TCRdb, this immuneACCESS dataset retains in-frame rearrangements with V and J assigned. A fraction of the clones does not appear; measured against another copy, unresolved V genes explain less than half of the discrepancy, and the remainder lacks a known reason. V and J calls and clone size come straight from that table; D and trimming were deduced from the DNA. This sample has about 37,000 clones in its table, and over 75% of those were observed once. The top ten hold around 11% of the sample.

The study at large found these results: The amount of clinical and demographic metadata varied by source and participant and was provided uncurated.

About this clone: Its binding antigen is unknown. Compared with germline, one end of the junction differs, possibly owing to a read error.

The sequenced material came from peripheral blood. The clonotype originates from a man in his 60s with active COVID-19. The sequence is built from TRBV18 and TRBJ2-1; TRBD2 fits 8 bases in the junction. The base sequence is TGTGCCAGCTCCCCACTGGGGGAAGGTAGCGGGATCTATGAGCAGTTCTTC. Its translation is CASSPLGEGSGIYEQFF.